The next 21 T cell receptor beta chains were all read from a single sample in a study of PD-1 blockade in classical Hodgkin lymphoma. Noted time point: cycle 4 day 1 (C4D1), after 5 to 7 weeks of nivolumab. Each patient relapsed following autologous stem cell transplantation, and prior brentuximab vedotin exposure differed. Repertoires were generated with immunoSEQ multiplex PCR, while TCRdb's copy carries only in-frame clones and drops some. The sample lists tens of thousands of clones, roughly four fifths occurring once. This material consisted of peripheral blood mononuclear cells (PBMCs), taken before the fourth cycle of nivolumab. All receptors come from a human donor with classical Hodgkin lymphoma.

Here the CDR3 DNA reads TGCGCCAGCAGCCAAGATCGGGAGCCGAACTATGGCTACACCTTC. This sequence encodes CASSQDREPNYGYTF. V gene TRBV4-3 combines with J gene TRBJ1-2; the D is unclear. Trimming shortened V by 0 bases and J by 2 bases, and 10 bases separated the two germline ends. The CDR3 spans 15 residues. The V gene's germline CDR1 is LGHNA and CDR2 YSLEER.

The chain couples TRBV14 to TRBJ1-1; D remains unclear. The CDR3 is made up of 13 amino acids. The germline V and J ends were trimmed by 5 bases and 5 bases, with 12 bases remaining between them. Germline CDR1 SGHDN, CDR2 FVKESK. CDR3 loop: CASSIIGMTEAFF. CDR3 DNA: TGTGCCAGCAGCATAATAGGGATGACTGAAGCTTTCTTT.

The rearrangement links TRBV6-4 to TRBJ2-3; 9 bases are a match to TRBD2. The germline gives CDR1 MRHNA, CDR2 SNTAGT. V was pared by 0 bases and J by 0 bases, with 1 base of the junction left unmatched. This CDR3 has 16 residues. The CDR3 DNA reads TGTGCCAGCAGTGACTCGCGGGGGGGAAGCACAGATACGCAGTATTTT. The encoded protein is CASSDSRGGSTDTQYF.

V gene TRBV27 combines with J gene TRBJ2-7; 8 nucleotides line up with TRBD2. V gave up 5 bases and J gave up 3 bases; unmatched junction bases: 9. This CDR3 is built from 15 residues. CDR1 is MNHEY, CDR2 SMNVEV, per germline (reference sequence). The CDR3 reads CASSREPGLDYEQYF. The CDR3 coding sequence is TGTGCCAGCAGTAGGGAACCGGGACTAGACTACGAGCAGTACTTC.

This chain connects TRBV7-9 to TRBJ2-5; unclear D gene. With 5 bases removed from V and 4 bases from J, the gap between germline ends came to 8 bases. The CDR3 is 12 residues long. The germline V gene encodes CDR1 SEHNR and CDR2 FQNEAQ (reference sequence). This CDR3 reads CASSPLGETQYF. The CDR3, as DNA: TGTGCCAGCAGCCCCCTAGGAGAGACCCAGTACTTC.

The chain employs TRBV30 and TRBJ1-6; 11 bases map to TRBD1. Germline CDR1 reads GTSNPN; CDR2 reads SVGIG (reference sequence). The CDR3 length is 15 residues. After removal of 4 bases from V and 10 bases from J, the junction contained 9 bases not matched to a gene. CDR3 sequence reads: CAWTIGTGGKSPLHF. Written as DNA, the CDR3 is TGTGCCTGGACCATAGGGACAGGGGGGAAATCACCCCTCCACTTT.

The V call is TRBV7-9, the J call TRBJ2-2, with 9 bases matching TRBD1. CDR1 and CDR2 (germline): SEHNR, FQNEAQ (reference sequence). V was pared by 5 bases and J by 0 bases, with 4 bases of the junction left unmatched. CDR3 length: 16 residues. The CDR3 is CASSATGGSNTGELFF. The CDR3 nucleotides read TGTGCCAGCAGCGCCACAGGGGGCTCGAACACCGGGGAGCTGTTTTTT.

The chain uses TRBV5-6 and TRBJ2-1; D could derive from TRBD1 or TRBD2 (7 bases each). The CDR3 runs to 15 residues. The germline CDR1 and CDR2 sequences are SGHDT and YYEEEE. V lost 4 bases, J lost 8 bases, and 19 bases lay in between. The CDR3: CASSHGRGRTDEQFF. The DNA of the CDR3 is TGTGCCAGCAGCCATGGGAGGGGGCGAACAGATGAGCAGTTCTTC.

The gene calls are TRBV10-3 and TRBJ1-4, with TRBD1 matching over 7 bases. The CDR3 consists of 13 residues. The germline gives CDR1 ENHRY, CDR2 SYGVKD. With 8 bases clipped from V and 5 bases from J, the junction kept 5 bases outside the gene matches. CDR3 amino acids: CAISGTENEKLFF. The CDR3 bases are TGTGCCATCTCGGGGACAGAGAATGAAAAACTGTTTTTT.

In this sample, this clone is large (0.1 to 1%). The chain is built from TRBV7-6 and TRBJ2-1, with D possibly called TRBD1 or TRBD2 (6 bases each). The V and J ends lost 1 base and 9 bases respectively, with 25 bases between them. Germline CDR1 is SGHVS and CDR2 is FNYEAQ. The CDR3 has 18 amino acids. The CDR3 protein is CASSLGTSGPGAGGEQFF. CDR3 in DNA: TGTGCCAGCAGCTTAGGTACGAGTGGTCCGGGGGCCGGGGGTGAGCAGTTCTTC.

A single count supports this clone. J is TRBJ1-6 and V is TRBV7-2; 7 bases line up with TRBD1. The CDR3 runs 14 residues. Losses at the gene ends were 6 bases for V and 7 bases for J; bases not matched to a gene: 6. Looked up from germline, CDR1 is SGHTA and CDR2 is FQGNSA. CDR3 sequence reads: CASRGDSTNSPLHF. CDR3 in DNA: TGTGCCAGCAGGGGGGACAGTACAAATTCACCCCTCCACTTT.

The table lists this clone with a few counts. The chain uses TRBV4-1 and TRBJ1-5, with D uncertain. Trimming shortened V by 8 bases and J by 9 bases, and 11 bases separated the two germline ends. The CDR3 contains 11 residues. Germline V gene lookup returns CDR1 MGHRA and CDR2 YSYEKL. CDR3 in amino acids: CASGNARPQHF. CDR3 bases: TGCGCCAGCGGAAATGCCCGGCCCCAGCATTTT.

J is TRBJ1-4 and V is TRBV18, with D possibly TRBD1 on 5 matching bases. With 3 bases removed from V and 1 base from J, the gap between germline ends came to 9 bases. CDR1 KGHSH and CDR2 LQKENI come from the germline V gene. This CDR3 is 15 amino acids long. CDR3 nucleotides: TGTGCCAGCTCACCTCGGGACGGAACTAATGAAAAACTGTTTTTT. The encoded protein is CASSPRDGTNEKLFF.

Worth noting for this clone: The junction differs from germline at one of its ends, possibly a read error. In nucleotides, the CDR3 is TGTGCTAGCAGCTTAAGCAGGGGGCTTGGGAATGAGCAGTTCTTC. Protein product: CASSLSRGLGNEQFF. The chain joins TRBV7-7 to TRBJ2-1; 8 nucleotides line up with TRBD1. The length of the CDR3 is 15 residues. Germline CDR1 SSHAT, CDR2 FNYEAQ (reference sequence).

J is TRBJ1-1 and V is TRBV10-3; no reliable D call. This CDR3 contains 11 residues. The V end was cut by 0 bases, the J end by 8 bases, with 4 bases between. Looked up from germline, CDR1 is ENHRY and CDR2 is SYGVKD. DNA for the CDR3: TGTGCCATCAGTGAGTCAGTAGAAGCTTTCTTT. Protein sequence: CAISESVEAFF.

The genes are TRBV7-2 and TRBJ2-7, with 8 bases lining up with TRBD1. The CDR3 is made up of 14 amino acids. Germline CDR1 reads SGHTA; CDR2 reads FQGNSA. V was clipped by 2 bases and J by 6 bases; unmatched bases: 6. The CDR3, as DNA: TGTGCCAGCAGCTTAAGAGACAGGGGTATCGAGCAGTACTTC. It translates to CASSLRDRGIEQYF.

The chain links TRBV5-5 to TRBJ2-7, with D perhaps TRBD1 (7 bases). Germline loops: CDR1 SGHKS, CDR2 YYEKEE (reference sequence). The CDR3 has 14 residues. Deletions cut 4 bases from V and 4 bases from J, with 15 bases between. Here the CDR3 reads CASSPQGGPYEQYF. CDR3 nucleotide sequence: TGTGCCAGCAGCCCGCAGGGGGGACCTTACGAGCAGTACTTC.

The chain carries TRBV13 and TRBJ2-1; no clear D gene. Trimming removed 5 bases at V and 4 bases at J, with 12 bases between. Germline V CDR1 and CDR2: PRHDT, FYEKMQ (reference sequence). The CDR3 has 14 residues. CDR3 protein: CASSPLWQYNEQFF. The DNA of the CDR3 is TGTGCCAGCAGCCCCCTTTGGCAGTACAATGAGCAGTTCTTC. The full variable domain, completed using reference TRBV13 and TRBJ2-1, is AAGVIQSPRHLIKEKRETATLKCYPIPRHDTVYWYQQGPGQDPQFLISFYEKMQSDKGSIPDRFSAQQFSDYHSELNMSSLELGDSALYFCASSPLWQYNEQFFGPGTRLTVL.

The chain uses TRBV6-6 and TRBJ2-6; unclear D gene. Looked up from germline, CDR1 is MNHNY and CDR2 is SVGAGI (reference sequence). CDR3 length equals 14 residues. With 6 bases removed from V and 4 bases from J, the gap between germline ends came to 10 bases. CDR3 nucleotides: TGTGCCAGCAGCTTGGTCGGCGGGGCCAACGTCCTGACTTTC. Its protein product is CASSLVGGANVLTF.

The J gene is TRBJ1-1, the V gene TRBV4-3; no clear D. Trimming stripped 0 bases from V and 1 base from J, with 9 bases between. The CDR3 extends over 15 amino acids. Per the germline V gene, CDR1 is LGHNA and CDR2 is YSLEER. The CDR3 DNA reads TGCGCCAGCAGCCAAGATAAGCGGAGGAACACTGAAGCTTTCTTT. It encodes CASSQDKRRNTEAFF.

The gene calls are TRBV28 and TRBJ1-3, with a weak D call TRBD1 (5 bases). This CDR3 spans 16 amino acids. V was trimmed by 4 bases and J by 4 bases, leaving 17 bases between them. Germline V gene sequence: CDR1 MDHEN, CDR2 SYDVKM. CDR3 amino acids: CASSSPRVRAGNTIYF. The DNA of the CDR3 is TGTGCCAGCAGTTCCCCCCGTGTCAGGGCGGGAAACACCATATATTTT.